One sample yielded the 29 T cell receptor beta chains listed below, sequenced in a study of blood T cell repertoires in COVID-19 (dated by TCRdb to about 2020). Preparation of the library involved the immunoSEQ multiplex PCR assay. TCRdb carries this immuneACCESS record with in-frame sequences only. Its versions omit some clonotypes, under half of them owing to an unresolved V gene in the studies checked, with the rest unexplained. The sample profile shows around 100,000 clones; roughly 87% of them were found once. The top ten clones comprise 3.1% of the sample. The sequenced material came from peripheral blood. The receptors derive from a man in his fifties in a cohort sampled during active COVID-19.

The chain has TRBV3-1 (or the pseudogene TRBV3-2) and TRBJ2-3; 11 bases are a match to TRBD2. The junction had 6 bases not matched to a gene; V was cut back by 6 bases and J by 4 bases. Germline V gene data show CDR1 as LGHDT and CDR2 as YNNKEL (reference sequence). The CDR3 sequence is 15 residues long. The CDR3 is CASRTLAGGPDTQYF. The CDR3 coding sequence is TGTGCCAGCAGGACCCTAGCGGGGGGACCAGATACGCAGTATTTT.

This chain connects TRBV27 to TRBJ1-2, with TRBD1 matching over 8 bases. Germline lookup yields CDR1 MNHEY and CDR2 SMNVEV (reference sequence). The trim removed 5 bases at V and 0 bases at J, leaving 5 bases unmatched. The CDR3 has 15 residues. The CDR3 region is CASSRTGRTNYGYTF. The CDR3 region has the DNA TGTGCCAGCAGTAGGACAGGGAGAACTAACTATGGCTACACCTTC.

The chain is built from TRBV7-8 and TRBJ1-4; D gene ambiguous. The CDR3 extends over 15 amino acids. The ends were cut back, 2 bases at V and 3 bases at J, with 10 bases in the middle. Germline CDR1 reads SGHVS; CDR2 reads FQNEAQ. The chain's CDR3 is CASSLTSRSNEKLFF. The CDR3, as DNA: TGTGCCAGCAGCTTAACGAGTCGGTCTAATGAAAAACTGTTTTTT.

V usage is TRBV5-1 and J usage is TRBJ2-2; D possibly corresponds to TRBD1 (6 bases). Germline CDR1 reads SGHRS; CDR2 reads YFSETQ. The ends were cut back, 4 bases at V and 6 bases at J, with 19 bases in the middle. This CDR3 spans 16 amino acids. CDR3 DNA: TGCGCCAGCAGCCTCAACAGGGATCGCTTGGCCGGGGAGCTGTTTTTT. Residues: CASSLNRDRLAGELFF.

The rearrangement uses TRBV27 and TRBJ1-5; no reliable D call. The germline V gene encodes CDR1 MNHEY and CDR2 SMNVEV (reference sequence). CDR3 length: 17 residues. Trimming removed 6 bases at V and 4 bases at J, with 22 bases between. CDR3 residues: CASSLFGIPLGNQPQHF. The CDR3 DNA sequence: TGTGCCAGCAGCCTCTTCGGGATCCCCTTGGGAAATCAGCCCCAGCATTTT.

This clone was seen once. The chain joins TRBV28 to TRBJ1-5; 7 bases align to TRBD1. The ends lost 6 bases at V and 1 base at J; junction bases unmatched: 9. The germline CDR1 and CDR2 sequences are MDHEN and SYDVKM. CDR3 length equals 16 residues. CDR3: CASRRTGRRSNQPQHF. CDR3 nucleotide sequence: TGTGCCAGCAGGCGGACAGGTCGGCGAAGCAATCAGCCCCAGCATTTT. The full variable domain, rest sourced from reference TRBV28 and TRBJ1-5, is DVKVTQSSRYLVKRTGEKVFLECVQDMDHENMFWYRQDPGLGLRLIYFSYDVKMKEKGDIPEGYSVSREKKERFSLILESASTNQTSMYLCASRRTGRRSNQPQHFGDGTRLSIL.

The genes are TRBV3-1 (or the pseudogene TRBV3-2) and TRBJ2-2; no definite D call. Germline CDR1 is LGHDT and CDR2 is YNNKEL (reference sequence). This CDR3 has 13 residues. Trimming removed 7 bases at V and 5 bases at J, with 11 bases between. CDR3: CASKYLWTGELFF. CDR3 nucleotides: TGTGCCAGCAAGTACTTGTGGACCGGGGAGCTGTTTTTT.

The chain has TRBV7-2 and TRBJ2-3; 9 nucleotides agree with TRBD2. The CDR3 totals 15 residues. The V and J ends lost 6 bases and 0 bases, in that order; junction bases with no gene match: 4. Germline V CDR1 and CDR2: SGHTA, FQGNSA. The CDR3 reads CASRLGTSSTDTQYF. The CDR3 DNA reads TGTGCCAGCAGGTTGGGGACTAGCAGCACAGATACGCAGTATTTT. Using reference TRBV7-2 and TRBJ2-3 for the parts outside the CDR3, the full variable domain is GAGVSQSPSNKVTEKGKDVELRCDPISGHTALYWYRQSLGQGLEFLIYFQGNSAPDKSGLPSDRFSAERTGGSVSTLTIQRTQQEDSAVYLCASRLGTSSTDTQYFGPGTRLTVL.

The V and J genes are TRBV2 and TRBJ1-6; D remains ambiguous. Germline V gene data show CDR1 as SNHLY and CDR2 as FYNNEI. The CDR3 is made up of 13 amino acids. V was pared by 7 bases and J by 10 bases, with 14 bases between. CDR3 coding DNA: TGTGCCAGCAACCTTCGGGGAGTATCACCCCTCCACTTT. Its translation: CASNLRGVSPLHF.

This chain joins TRBV20-1 and TRBJ1-5; TRBD1 might be the D (5 bases). CDR1 DFQATT and CDR2 SNEGSKA come from the germline V gene (reference sequence). The V end was cut by 3 bases, the J end by 7 bases, with 10 bases between. This CDR3 spans 12 amino acids. The CDR3 loop reads CSASQGGQPQHF. CDR3 sequence (DNA): TGCAGTGCTAGTCAGGGAGGGCAGCCCCAGCATTTT.

The V gene is TRBV18, the J gene TRBJ2-1; possible D gene TRBD1, 6 bases. V was cut by 1 base and J by 9 bases, with 16 bases left in between. In germline, CDR1 is KGHSH, CDR2 LQKENI. The CDR3 length is 15 residues. CDR3: CASSPQAGAAGEQFF. CDR3 DNA sequence: TGTGCCAGCTCACCACAGGCAGGGGCGGCGGGTGAGCAGTTCTTC.

This chain joins TRBV19 and TRBJ2-6; D gene uncertain. Germline V lookup: CDR1 LNHDA, CDR2 SQIVND (reference sequence). The CDR3 runs to 16 residues. The ends were cut back, 5 bases at V and 2 bases at J, with 13 bases in the middle. CDR3 loop: CASSVLGQAGANVLTF. Written as DNA, the CDR3 is TGTGCCAGTAGTGTCCTTGGGCAGGCTGGGGCCAACGTCCTGACTTTC.

V gene TRBV6-1 combines with J gene TRBJ1-5; D remains unclear. The length of the CDR3 is 13 residues. CDR1 and CDR2 (germline): MNHNS, SASEGT. V was clipped by 3 bases and J by 2 bases, with 5 bases between them. The CDR3 DNA reads TGTGCCAGCAGTGATTCGGGCAATCAGCCCCAGCATTTT. Translating it yields CASSDSGNQPQHF.

The rearrangement joins TRBV6-1 to TRBJ2-7; a possible D gene is TRBD1 (6 bases). This CDR3 contains 14 residues. Trimming pared 1 base from V and 6 bases from J, leaving 13 bases between. The germline gives CDR1 MNHNS, CDR2 SASEGT. CDR3 loop: CASSEVGTPLEQYV. The DNA for the CDR3 is TGTGCCAGCAGTGAAGTAGGGACACCCCTCGAGCAGTACGTC.

The rearrangement links TRBV19 to TRBJ2-3; 10 nucleotides line up with TRBD2. Germline values: CDR1 LNHDA, CDR2 SQIVND (reference sequence). The CDR3 covers 13 residues. With 6 bases clipped from V and 7 bases from J, the junction kept 4 bases outside the gene matches. The CDR3 sequence is CASSTSGVNTQYF. In nucleotides, the CDR3 is TGTGCCAGTAGCACTAGCGGGGTAAATACGCAGTATTTT. Drawing the rest from reference TRBV19 and TRBJ2-3, the complete variable domain is DGGITQSPKYLFRKEGQNVTLSCEQNLNHDAMYWYRQDPGQGLRLIYYSQIVNDFQKGDIAEGYSVSREKKESFPLTVTSAQKNPTAFYLCASSTSGVNTQYFGPGTRLTVL.

The rearrangement links TRBV19 to TRBJ1-5; possibly TRBD1 for D (6 bases). Trimming took off 8 bases at V and 5 bases at J, with 22 bases between the two ends. There are 16 residues in the CDR3. Germline assignment: CDR1 LNHDA and CDR2 SQIVND (reference sequence). CDR3 loop: CASRRGIQGGDQPQHF. The DNA for the CDR3 is TGTGCCAGTCGAAGAGGGATACAGGGAGGGGATCAGCCCCAGCATTTT.

The rearrangement links TRBV20-1 to TRBJ2-2, with no clear D. Germline V gives CDR1 DFQATT, CDR2 SNEGSKA (reference sequence). The CDR3 extends over 11 amino acids. Deletions cut 5 bases from V and 2 bases from J, with 3 bases between. The chain's CDR3 is CSALNTGELFF. Written as DNA, the CDR3 is TGCAGTGCTCTTAACACCGGGGAGCTGTTTTTT.

This clone was picked up one time. The J gene is TRBJ2-7, the V gene TRBV6-5, with D perhaps TRBD1 (5 bases). CDR1 is MNHEY and CDR2 is SVGAGI in the germline V gene. V was trimmed by 7 bases and J by 11 bases, leaving 21 bases between them. CDR3 length: 13 residues. Written as DNA, the CDR3 is TGTGCCAGCATTAGAAACAGTGCCCAAGGGGAGTACGTC. It specifies CASIRNSAQGEYV.

The chain links TRBV19 to TRBJ2-2, with 7 nucleotides matching TRBD1. This CDR3 has 18 residues. Germline CDR1 is LNHDA and CDR2 is SQIVND (reference sequence). The trim removed 3 bases at V and 0 bases at J, leaving 10 bases unmatched. CDR3 nucleotides: TGTGCCAGTAGTATGCCCTACGCCGGGACAGCGAACACCGGGGAGCTGTTTTTT. It translates to CASSMPYAGTANTGELFF.

The chain employs TRBV6-5 and TRBJ1-6; 9 nucleotides align to TRBD1. Trimming took 4 bases from V and 10 from J; bases not matched to a gene: 5. The germline V gene has CDR1 MNHEY and CDR2 SVGAGI. The CDR3 is 14 amino acids. The CDR3: CASSSTGGPSPLHF. For the CDR3, the DNA is TGTGCCAGCAGTTCCACAGGGGGCCCGTCACCCCTCCACTTT.

This clone was picked up one time. The chain carries TRBV9 and TRBJ1-2, with no clear D. From germline, CDR1 is SGDLS and CDR2 YYNGEE. V gave up 10 bases and J gave up 4 bases, with 14 bases separating them. The CDR3 contains 12 residues. In nucleotides, the CDR3 is TGTGCCCCAAGAGGCAACCTCTATGGCTACACCTTC. Translation gives CAPRGNLYGYTF. Full variable domain (missing parts from reference TRBV9 and TRBJ1-2): DSGVTQTPKHLITATGQRVTLRCSPRSGDLSVYWYQQSLDQGLQFLIQYYNGEERAKGNILERFSAQQFPDLHSELNLSSLELGDSALYFCAPRGNLYGYTFGSGTRLTVV.

The chain links TRBV27 to TRBJ1-2, with D possibly being TRBD1 (5 bases). With 3 bases removed from V and 0 bases from J, the gap between germline ends came to 8 bases. Germline CDR1 MNHEY, CDR2 SMNVEV (reference sequence). This CDR3 has 14 residues. The CDR3 protein is CASSLRQTNYGYTF. In DNA form, the CDR3 reads TGTGCCAGCAGTTTGAGACAGACTAACTATGGCTACACCTTC.

This clone was seen a handful of times. The same CDR3 can be traced to other DNA sequences in this sample. The rearrangement links TRBV6-5 to TRBJ1-1; unclear D gene. Trimming took 0 bases from V and 5 from J, leaving 10 bases between them. CDR1 and CDR2 from the germline V gene are MNHEY and SVGAGI. This CDR3 has 14 residues. CDR3: CASSYSFSGTEAFF. CDR3 DNA sequence: TGTGCCAGCAGTTACTCGTTTAGCGGGACTGAAGCTTTCTTT.

J is TRBJ1-1 and V is TRBV13, with D perhaps TRBD1 (5 bases). This CDR3 spans 14 amino acids. V was clipped by 5 bases and J by 0 bases, with 10 bases between them. Germline V lookup: CDR1 PRHDT, CDR2 FYEKMQ (reference sequence). The CDR3 nucleotides read TGTGCCAGCAGCCTGACGGGGGTGAACACTGAAGCTTTCTTT. This gives the protein CASSLTGVNTEAFF.

In its sample, this clone was seen once. The chain carries TRBV18 and TRBJ2-1, with D perhaps matching TRBD1 (6 bases). This CDR3 contains 14 residues. From germline, CDR1 is KGHSH and CDR2 LQKENI. V was trimmed by 2 bases and J by 5 bases, leaving 10 bases between them. DNA for the CDR3: TGTGCCAGCTCACCATTCACAGGGAACAATGAGCAGTTCTTC. It is translated as CASSPFTGNNEQFF. Looking up the rest from reference TRBV18 and TRBJ2-1 gives the full variable domain: NAGVMQNPRHLVRRRGQEARLRCSPMKGHSHVYWYRQLPEEGLKFMVYLQKENIIDESGMPKERFSAEFPKEGPSILRIQQVVRGDSAAYFCASSPFTGNNEQFFGPGTRLTVL.

The CDR3 loop reads CASSLGVTGGGFLGETQYF. In DNA form, the CDR3 reads TGTGCCAGCAGCTTAGGAGTCACAGGGGGCGGGTTCCTTGGAGAGACCCAGTACTTC. This sequence joins TRBV7-9 and TRBJ2-5, with 9 bases fitting TRBD1. CDR3 length equals 19 residues. Germline-derived CDR1 and CDR2 are SEHNR and FQNEAQ (reference sequence). The J segment lost 4 bases and the V segment lost 1 base, leaving 16 bases of the junction unmatched.

This clone was picked up one time. The V and J genes are TRBV6-6 and TRBJ1-5; D not resolved. Germline CDR1 is MNHNY and CDR2 is SVGAGI (reference sequence). Trimming cost V 3 bases and J 0 bases, with 6 bases left between them. There are 14 residues in the CDR3. For the CDR3, the DNA is TGTGCCAGCAGTTATCGCAGTAGCAATCAGCCCCAGCATTTT. Translating gives CASSYRSSNQPQHF.

This clone was recorded a few times. This sequence joins TRBV14 and TRBJ1-1; TRBD1 aligns across 8 bases. V trimming: 4 bases; J trimming: 6 bases; junction bases outside the gene matches: 10. The CDR3 contains 15 residues. From germline, CDR1 is SGHDN and CDR2 FVKESK. Written as DNA, the CDR3 is TGTGCCAGCAGCCCCCGGACAGGGTGGCGACCTGAAGCTTTCTTT. This gives the protein CASSPRTGWRPEAFF.

V and J are TRBV28 and TRBJ1-6; TRBD1 agrees at 7 bases. This CDR3 comprises 14 residues. V was clipped by 5 bases and J by 2 bases; unmatched bases: 0. Germline values: CDR1 MDHEN, CDR2 SYDVKM. The CDR3 DNA is TGTGCCAGCAGTACAGGGGCCTATAATTCACCCCTCCACTTT. Its protein product is CASSTGAYNSPLHF.